This TCR beta chain was retrieved from a study of regulatory T cells in long-lasting Graves disease. Time point here: persistent/refractory GD, antithyroid drugs over 5 years with positive TRAb. RNA extracted from PBMCs served as the sequencing template. The trim removed 6 bases at V and 9 bases at J, leaving 5 bases unmatched. There are 14 residues in the CDR3. Per germline, CDR1 SNHLY and CDR2 FYNNEI. According to the study, TCR beta libraries were built with iRepertoire HTBI primers and CDR3-region Arm-PCR. TCRdb reprocessed the multiplex PCR reads via MiXCR and lists one record per CDR3 protein. The repertoire holds about 470,000 distinct CDR3 sequences, with 20% as singletons.

The sample in question was peripheral blood mononuclear cells (PBMCs), obtained when the disease was refractory, from a patient treated with antithyroid drugs. The sequence derives from a female donor with Graves disease. The rearrangement links TRBV2 to TRBJ1-6, with 10 positions matching TRBD1. CDR3 bases: TGTGCCAGCAGGAAGGACAGGGGGATTTCACCCCTCCACTTT. It is translated as CASRKDRGISPLHF.